These 15 T cell receptor beta chains share one sample of origin, sequenced in a study of T cell responses to AZD1222 COVID-19 vaccine. This table comes from immunoSEQ multiplex PCR, and its TCRdb copy is limited to in-frame clones, with some not included. The sample yields some 150,000 clones, approximately 90% seen once. Source: peripheral blood, taken 28 days after the second AZD1222 dose. These TCRs come from an adult who received the AZD1222 COVID-19 vaccine.

This CDR3 reads CASSYSRLADYEQYF. CDR3 DNA sequence: TGTGCCAGCAGTTACTCGAGACTAGCGGATTACGAGCAGTACTTC. The chain uses TRBV6-2 or TRBV6-3 and TRBJ2-7; 9 bases are a match to TRBD2. The CDR3 sequence is 15 residues long. The trim removed 0 bases at V and 4 bases at J, leaving 4 bases unmatched. The germline V gene encodes CDR1 MNHEY and CDR2 SVGEGT.

The chain is built from TRBV7-9 and TRBJ2-1; D remains ambiguous. Germline CDR1 SEHNR, CDR2 FQNEAQ (reference sequence). V was cut by 4 bases and J by 7 bases, with 11 bases left in between. The CDR3 loop spans 13 amino acids. CDR3 residues: CASSSPWRNEQFF. CDR3 nucleotide sequence: TGTGCCAGCAGCTCGCCATGGCGGAATGAGCAGTTCTTC.

Written as DNA, the CDR3 is TGTGCCAGCATCAACAAAAGGGGTTCACCCCTCCACTTT. Encoded protein: CASINKRGSPLHF. This sequence joins TRBV11-3 and TRBJ1-6; D is perhaps TRBD1 (5 bases). V lost 7 bases to trimming and J lost 9 bases, with 13 bases between them. The CDR3 totals 13 residues. Germline V gives CDR1 SGHNT, CDR2 YENEEA.

The rearrangement joins TRBV5-1 to TRBJ2-3, with D maybe TRBD2 (5 bases). Deletions cut 2 bases from V and 2 bases from J, with 9 bases between. CDR1 is SGHRS and CDR2 is YFSETQ in the germline V gene. The CDR3 loop spans 14 amino acids. In nucleotides, the CDR3 is TGCGCCAGCAGCTTTGGTGACTACACAGATACGCAGTATTTT. It encodes CASSFGDYTDTQYF.

By share, this clone ranks as medium-sized (0.01 to 0.1%). The rearrangement links TRBV5-1 to TRBJ2-1; 10 bases agree with TRBD2. The CDR3 consists of 14 residues. Trimming removed 1 base from V and 7 bases from J; junction bases left unmatched: 2. The germline CDR1 and CDR2 sequences are SGHRS and YFSETQ. CDR3 DNA: TGCGCCAGCAGCTTGACTAGCGGGAAGAATGAGCAGTTCTTC. It translates to CASSLTSGKNEQFF. Using reference TRBV5-1 and TRBJ2-1 for the parts outside the CDR3, the full variable domain is KAGVTQTPRYLIKTRGQQVTLSCSPISGHRSVSWYQQTPGQGLQFLFEYFSETQRNKGNFPGRFSGRQFSNSRSEMNVSTLELGDSALYLCASSLTSGKNEQFFGPGTRLTVL.

V is TRBV7-8 and J is TRBJ1-5; 7 nucleotides align to TRBD1. CDR3 size: 16 residues. The germline gives CDR1 SGHVS, CDR2 FQNEAQ. Trimming cost V 5 bases and J 2 bases; bases outside gene matches: 9. The CDR3 loop reads CASSLGTAGGNQPQHF. In DNA form, the CDR3 reads TGTGCCAGCAGCCTCGGGACAGCGGGGGGCAATCAGCCCCAGCATTTT.

The rearrangement uses TRBV14 and TRBJ2-1, with D possibly TRBD2 on 6 matching bases. There are 16 residues in the CDR3. From germline, CDR1 is SGHDN and CDR2 FVKESK. V was shortened by 0 bases and J by 2 bases, with 11 bases between the two germline ends. CDR3 in amino acids: CASSQEAGNPYNEQFF. The CDR3 region has the DNA TGTGCCAGCAGCCAAGAGGCGGGAAACCCCTACAATGAGCAGTTCTTC. Based on the CDR3 plus reference TRBV14 and TRBJ2-1, the full variable domain is EAGVTQFPSHSVIEKGQTVTLRCDPISGHDNLYWYRRVMGKEIKFLLHFVKESKQDESGMPNNRFLAERTGGTYSTLKVQPAELEDSGVYFCASSQEAGNPYNEQFFGPGTRLTVL.

The genes are TRBV3-1 (or the pseudogene TRBV3-2) and TRBJ2-6; possibly TRBD2 for D (6 bases). With 0 bases removed from V and 1 base from J, the gap between germline ends came to 31 bases. CDR1 is LGHDT and CDR2 is YNNKEL in the germline V gene (reference sequence). This CDR3 has 24 amino acids. The CDR3 DNA follows: TGTGCCAGCAGCCAAGATTGGGCCCTCACAACGGAGGGGTGGTCGTATTCTGGGGCCAACGTCCTGACTTTC. Its translation: CASSQDWALTTEGWSYSGANVLTF.

The J gene is TRBJ2-7, the V gene TRBV2; tentative D call: TRBD1 (6 bases). Germline assignment: CDR1 SNHLY and CDR2 FYNNEI. This CDR3 contains 14 residues. Trimming took off 3 bases at V and 0 bases at J, with 9 bases between the two ends. CDR3 DNA: TGTGCCAGCAGTGACGTACAGGGCTCCTACGAGCAGTACTTC. This codes for CASSDVQGSYEQYF.

This clone was recorded only once. The chain recombines TRBV6-5 with TRBJ1-6, with 9 nucleotides matching TRBD1. The trim removed 7 bases at V and 7 bases at J, leaving 5 bases unmatched. This CDR3 comprises 14 residues. Germline V CDR1 and CDR2: MNHEY, SVGAGI. The CDR3, as DNA: TGTGCCAGCAAGGGACAGGGAGGCAATTCACCCCTCCACTTT. This sequence encodes CASKGQGGNSPLHF.

The rearrangement links TRBV19 to TRBJ2-3; D gene unclear. This CDR3 is 16 amino acids long. CDR1 and CDR2 (germline): LNHDA, SQIVND (reference sequence). The V end was cut by 6 bases, the J end by 0 bases, with 16 bases between. The CDR3 DNA reads as TGTGCCAGTAGCGGGTTTAGAAATACTAGCACAGATACGCAGTATTTT. This gives the protein CASSGFRNTSTDTQYF.

This chain connects TRBV3-1 (or the pseudogene TRBV3-2) to TRBJ2-1, with 15 bases matching TRBD2. Germline CDR1 LGHDT, CDR2 YNNKEL (reference sequence). With 4 bases clipped from V and 10 bases from J, the junction kept 2 bases outside the gene matches. This CDR3 contains 14 residues. The CDR3 DNA reads as TGTGCCAGCAGCCTAGGGACTAGCGGGAGGGAGCAGTTCTTC. This sequence encodes CASSLGTSGREQFF.

The J gene is TRBJ1-2, the V gene TRBV19, with D maybe TRBD1 (5 bases). Germline-derived CDR1 and CDR2 are LNHDA and SQIVND (reference sequence). The V gene lost 3 bases and the J gene lost 3 bases, with 11 bases spanning the gap. The CDR3 is 14 residues long. The CDR3 sequence is CASSIIGGDYGYTF. The DNA for the CDR3 is TGTGCCAGTAGTATCATAGGAGGGGACTATGGCTACACCTTC. Supplemented by reference TRBV19 and TRBJ1-2, the full variable domain reads DGGITQSPKYLFRKEGQNVTLSCEQNLNHDAMYWYRQDPGQGLRLIYYSQIVNDFQKGDIAEGYSVSREKKESFPLTVTSAQKNPTAFYLCASSIIGGDYGYTFGSGTRLTVV.

The genes are TRBV27 and TRBJ2-1; perhaps TRBD1 as D (5 bases). The CDR3 extends over 14 amino acids. The germline V gene has CDR1 MNHEY and CDR2 SMNVEV (reference sequence). The germline V and J ends were trimmed by 4 bases and 10 bases, with 17 bases remaining between them. CDR3 DNA sequence: TGTGCCAGCAGTTCGGCGCTAGGGGCAGAGGAGCAGTTCTTC. It translates to CASSSALGAEEQFF.

This sequence joins TRBV7-7 and TRBJ1-5; D gene unclear. The V gene lost 0 bases and the J gene lost 5 bases, with 5 bases spanning the gap. Per the germline V gene, CDR1 is SSHAT and CDR2 is FNYEAQ (reference sequence). CDR3 length: 13 residues. DNA for the CDR3: TGTGCCAGCAGCTTAGCGTTAGATCAGCCCCAGCATTTT. Residues: CASSLALDQPQHF.